The T cell receptor (beta chain) under discussion was sequenced for a study of early T cells in non-severe SARS-CoV-2 infection (dated by TCRdb to the early 2020s). Regarding the research as a whole: Because TCR sequencing relied on bulk RNA taken from unsorted whole blood, pairing of alpha and beta chains was not possible. Broader findings and caveats from the paper: Matching against VDJdb was skewed toward anti-spike CD8 responses, likely underestimated virus-specific expansions, and missed private and CD4 specificities.

This was a case-control study nested in a cohort of healthcare workers in London, UK, who had nasopharyngeal swab PCR tests and blood samples taken every week. Healthcare workers were enrolled in the week of the UK lockdown, from 23 to 31 March 2020, and were followed every week for up to about 16 weeks. Between the V and J ends, shortened by 8 bases and 1 base respectively, the junction contains 15 bases. Spanning cysteine to phenylalanine, the CDR3 consists of 14 amino acids. Kept here is only the CDR3 DNA, which spans 42 bases and is read in frame from base 1. The germline V gene gives CDR1 as MNHEY and CDR2 as SVGEGT. The library was produced with 5' RACE. Sequencing relied on a NextSeq 500. Unique molecular identifiers were attached to individual cDNA molecules in the TCR library protocol so that sequencing error and PCR bias could be corrected. TCR alpha and beta chains were both sequenced, and the abundances of alpha and beta sequences in each sample were closely correlated with each other. The authors' pipeline ran thus. V gene, J gene and CDR3 annotation of TCR sequences was performed with Decombinator V4. TCRs were defined as expanded if a significant change between any two time points was detected under a Poisson model with p below 0.0001. TCR abundances were normalised to the total number of TCRs sequenced per sample and expressed as counts per million. MAIT TCRs were defined by TRAV1-2 paired with TRAJ12, TRAJ20 or TRAJ33, and iNKT TCRs by TRAV10 paired with TRAJ18. VDJdb, accessed 1 November 2021, was searched for CMV, EBV and SARS-CoV-2 annotated TCRs, with TCRs annotated for multiple antigens excluded. TCRdb took the public reads, trimmed them with fastp at Q25, ran MiXCR for clone calling and kept in-frame beta chains. Rows are combined by CDR3 protein, so each entry shows the most common genes and DNA. TCRdb's processing, not the authors', yielded these V and J calls. This sample lists about 59,000 distinct CDR3 sequences; around 14% were detected once. Of the sample, roughly 9.3% falls within the top ten clones.

This clonotype was observed a few times. It has no known antigen specificity. No much larger clonotype is one base removed from it; base qualities were not supplied. This receptor was taken from an adult who was a healthcare worker with PCR-confirmed SARS-CoV-2 infection or an uninfected control (not recorded which). This chain joins TRBV6-2 or TRBV6-3 to TRBJ2-7, with the D call perhaps TRBD1 or TRBD2, each one matching 5 bases. The input for sequencing was whole blood, taken at baseline. The sequenced DNA: TGTGCCAGCCGGAAACCGGGACGGTCCTACGAGCAGTACTTC. This codes for CASRKPGRSYEQYF.